This TCR beta chain was recovered during a study of blood T cell repertoires in COVID-19. This table comes from immunoSEQ multiplex PCR, and its TCRdb copy is limited to in-frame clones, with some not included. This sample has roughly 75,000 clones, with roughly 90% found just once. This CDR3 has 15 amino acids. Germline V lookup: CDR1 LGHNA, CDR2 YSLEER. V lost 1 base to trimming and J lost 5 bases; unmatched junction nucleotides: 8. This sequence was found in an older man with COVID-19, enrolled during active disease. Sequencing was performed on peripheral blood. The chain carries TRBV4-3 and TRBJ2-7; 7 bases line up with TRBD1. The CDR3 DNA reads TGCGCCAGCAGCCAAGCCTTGAACAGGGGAGACGAGCAGTACTTC. Its protein product is CASSQALNRGDEQYF.